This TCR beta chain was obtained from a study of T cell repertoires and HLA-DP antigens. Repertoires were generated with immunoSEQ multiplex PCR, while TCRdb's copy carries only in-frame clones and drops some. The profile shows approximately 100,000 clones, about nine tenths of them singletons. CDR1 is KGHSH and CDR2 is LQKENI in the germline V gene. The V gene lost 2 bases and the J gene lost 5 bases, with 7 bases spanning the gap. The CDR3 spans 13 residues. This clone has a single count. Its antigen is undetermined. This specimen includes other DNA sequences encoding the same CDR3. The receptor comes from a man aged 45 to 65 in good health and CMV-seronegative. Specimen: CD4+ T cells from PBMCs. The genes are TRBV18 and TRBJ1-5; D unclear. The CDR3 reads CASSPGRDQPQHF. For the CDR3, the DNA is TGTGCCAGCTCACCAGGGCGGGATCAGCCCCAGCATTTT.